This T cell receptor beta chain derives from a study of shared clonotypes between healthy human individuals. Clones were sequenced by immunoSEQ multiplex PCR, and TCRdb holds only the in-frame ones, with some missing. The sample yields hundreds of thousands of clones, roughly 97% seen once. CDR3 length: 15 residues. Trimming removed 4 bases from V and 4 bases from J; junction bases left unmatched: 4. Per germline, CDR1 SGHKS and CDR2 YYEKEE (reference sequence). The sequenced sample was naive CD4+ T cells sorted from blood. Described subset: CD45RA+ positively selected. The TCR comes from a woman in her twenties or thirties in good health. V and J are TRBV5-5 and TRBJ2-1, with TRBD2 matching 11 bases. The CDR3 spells CASSRLAGSYNEQFF. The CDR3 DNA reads TGTGCCAGCAGCCGACTAGCGGGATCGTACAATGAGCAGTTCTTC. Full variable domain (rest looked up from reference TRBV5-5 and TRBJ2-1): DAGVTQSPTHLIKTRGQQVTLRCSPISGHKSVSWYQQVLGQGPQFIFQYYEKEERGRGNFPDRFSARQFPNYSSELNVNALLLGDSALYLCASSRLAGSYNEQFFGPGTRLTVL.